This T cell receptor beta chain originates from a study of OX40 agonist ivuxolimab in advanced cancers. In the study overall: At 82.7% male, the cohort had a mean age of about 60 years, ranging from roughly 20 to 90.

Produced via immunoSEQ multiplex PCR; TCRdb's table is partial and in-frame only. This table holds about 49,000 clones, about 86% found once. This CDR3 region has 13 residues. Germline CDR1 and CDR2: LNHDA and SQIVND (reference sequence). V lost 5 bases to trimming and J lost 2 bases, with 7 bases between them. Turning to this clone: Antigen unknown.

General study findings and limits: Among the least clonally expanded were partial responders at 0.1-3.0 mg/kg. Antigen specificity remained undetermined for the expanded peripheral T cells.

Specimen: CD4+ or CD8+ T cells sorted from blood, collected in a trial of the OX40 agonist ivuxolimab. The chain joins TRBV19 to TRBJ1-5; no clear D. The receptor's source is an adult with an advanced solid tumor such as melanoma, head and neck, liver or kidney cancer. The CDR3 reads CASSYSGNQPQHF. The DNA for the CDR3 is TGTGCCAGTAGTTATTCTGGCAATCAGCCCCAGCATTTT.